This is a list of T cell receptor beta chains from one sample in a study of T cell changes during pregnancy in multiple sclerosis. Repertoires were generated with immunoSEQ multiplex PCR, while TCRdb's copy carries only in-frame clones and drops some. The table lists 70,000 to 75,000 clones, 85% to 95% of them singletons. Sequenced material: peripheral blood, taken before pregnancy. These receptors originate from a female donor with multiple sclerosis, enrolled in a pregnancy study. Each CDR3 is given with its conserved first and last residue.

V: TRBV5-4; length: 15; J: TRBJ2-5; CDR3: CASSFPGLAGEEQYF
V: TRBV25-1; length: 13; J: TRBJ2-5; CDR3: CASSPPQAETQYF
V: TRBV7-7; length: 15; J: TRBJ2-3; CDR3: CASSLGSGGTDTQYF
V: TRBV9; length: 14; J: TRBJ1-2; CDR3: CASSLTGGAYGYTF
V: TRBV28; length: 16; J: TRBJ2-1; CDR3: CASSPSKIAGGDEQFF
V: TRBV28; length: 14; J: TRBJ1-2; CDR3: CASTLESLGYGYTF
V: TRBV4-1; length: 17; J: TRBJ1-1; CDR3: CASSPLGRDRKNTEAFF
V: TRBV10-2; length: 14; J: TRBJ1-2; CDR3: CASSWTGLNYGYTF
V: TRBV28; length: 13; J: TRBJ1-1; CDR3: CASRPTTQGEAFF
V: TRBV18; length: 14; J: TRBJ1-2; CDR3: CASSPLTGGYGYTF
V: TRBV28; length: 17; J: TRBJ1-1; CDR3: CASRYRPGTGGRTEAFF
V: TRBV11-2; length: 17; J: TRBJ2-1; CDR3: CASSSGEGTHRGYEQFF
V: TRBV27; length: 14; J: TRBJ1-5; CDR3: CASSPRGRDQPQHF
V: TRBV27; length: 16; J: TRBJ1-1; CDR3: CASSLGGTGGNTEAFF
V: TRBV7-2; length: 15; J: TRBJ2-3; CDR3: CASSLTSGDTDTQYF
V: TRBV30; length: 17; J: TRBJ2-7; CDR3: CAWSRGPFAGSSYEQYF
V: TRBV7-8; length: 14; J: TRBJ2-2; CDR3: CASSLGGQTGELFF
V: TRBV7-2; length: 14; J: TRBJ1-1; CDR3: CASSLQERAAEAFF
V: TRBV2; length: 15; J: TRBJ2-1; CDR3: CASSVSGERSDEQFF
V: TRBV4-1; length: 16; J: TRBJ1-1; CDR3: CASSQDPDRAYTEAFF
V: TRBV5-4; length: 13; J: TRBJ1-1; CDR3: CASSQDSNTEAFF
V: TRBV5-6; length: 15; J: TRBJ2-5; CDR3: CASIILAGVSETQYF